Only a few counts were recorded for the clone carrying this TCR beta chain. Its antigen remains unknown. Unique molecular identifiers featured in how the TCRbeta library was prepared. Each CDR3 protein gets one entry after TCRdb re-called the PCR reads with MiXCR. This table has tens of thousands of distinct CDR3 sequences, roughly 20% appearing once. The record originates from a study of T-cell reconstitution after alpha-beta-depleted transplantation in children. Study-level points and caveats: It was reported that alpha-beta T cells came from several hundred expanded graft clones (about two months after transplant). Hyperexpanded clones declined; after one year, newly produced T cells mostly supplied diversity. Surviving recipient T cells and intrathymic progenitors accounted for some patients' high TCRbeta diversity at day 60.

Trimming shortened V by 3 bases and J by 0 bases, and 3 bases separated the two germline ends. There are 13 residues in the CDR3. Material: PBMCs, mostly from graft donor cells, obtained 360 days after TCRalphabeta/CD19-depleted stem cell transplant. This TCR derives from a male patient aged 2 to 10 who had a stem cell transplant for acute lymphoblastic leukemia, so the T cells may come from the graft donor. The chain combines TRBV12-3 or TRBV12-4 with TRBJ2-1; D uncertain. The CDR3 is CASSFGSYNEQFF. The CDR3 region has the DNA TGTGCCAGCAGTTTTGGCTCCTACAATGAGCAGTTCTTC.